Each of the 31 T cell receptor beta chains below was sequenced from the same sample in a study of OX40 agonist ivuxolimab in advanced cancers. The receptor library was made with the immunoSEQ multiplex PCR assay. TCRdb holds this immuneACCESS table with in-frame rearrangements only. Some clones are missing; in checked studies, unresolved V genes explain under half, and the rest has no known cause. Counted in this sample were roughly 48,000 clones; about 87% of them appeared once. Around half of the sample belongs to the ten largest clones. Sequencing used CD4+ or CD8+ T cells sorted from blood, obtained in a trial of the OX40 agonist ivuxolimab. These receptors came from an adult with an advanced solid tumor such as melanoma, head and neck, liver or kidney cancer.

This clone appeared once. This rearrangement joins TRBV5-1 to TRBJ2-7, with D possibly TRBD2 on 6 matching bases. V lost 4 bases to trimming and J lost 0 bases, with 14 bases between them. This CDR3 comprises 15 residues. Germline-derived CDR1 and CDR2 are SGHRS and YFSETQ. CDR3 residues: CASSPLAASSYEQYF. The CDR3 DNA reads as TGCGCCAGCAGCCCCTTAGCGGCGAGCTCCTACGAGCAGTACTTC.

This clone occurred once. This chain links TRBV11-3 with TRBJ2-3, with 8 bases lining up with TRBD2. Germline V gene sequence: CDR1 SGHNT, CDR2 YENEEA. With 4 bases clipped from V and 1 base from J, the junction kept 4 bases outside the gene matches. The length of the CDR3 is 15 residues. CDR3 region: CASSSRAGGTDTQYF. Written as DNA, the CDR3 is TGTGCCAGCAGCTCCAGAGCGGGGGGCACAGATACGCAGTATTTT.

V is TRBV29-1 and J is TRBJ2-7; weak D call: TRBD2 (7 bases). The CDR3 consists of 12 residues. Germline CDR1 SQVTM, CDR2 ANQGSEA. With 6 bases removed from V and 3 bases from J, the gap between germline ends came to 12 bases. The DNA for the CDR3 is TGCAGCGTGGGGGGGCAGGGCTACGAGCAGTACTTC. Its protein product is CSVGGQGYEQYF.

V is TRBV9 and J is TRBJ2-7; 8 nucleotides line up with TRBD1. CDR3 length equals 15 residues. After removal of 0 bases from V and 5 bases from J, the junction contained 7 bases not matched to a gene. Germline CDR1 SGDLS, CDR2 YYNGEE. The CDR3 bases are TGTGCCAGCAGCGTAGTTACAGGGGGTCTGGACGAGCAGTACTTC. Translating gives CASSVVTGGLDEQYF. Using reference TRBV9 and TRBJ2-7 for the parts outside the CDR3, the full variable domain is DSGVTQTPKHLITATGQRVTLRCSPRSGDLSVYWYQQSLDQGLQFLIQYYNGEERAKGNILERFSAQQFPDLHSELNLSSLELGDSALYFCASSVVTGGLDEQYFGPGTRLTVT.

Here the CDR3 reads CASRPPLTGELFF. The CDR3 bases are TGTGCCAGCAGACCCCCGTTAACCGGGGAGCTGTTTTTT. The chain couples TRBV27 to TRBJ2-2; D gene ambiguous. Between the trimmed V and J ends, which lost 6 bases and 5 bases, there was a span of 10 bases. From germline, CDR1 is MNHEY and CDR2 SMNVEV (reference sequence). There are 13 residues in the CDR3.

The chain links TRBV9 to TRBJ2-6; D uncertain. CDR1 and CDR2 from the germline V gene are SGDLS and YYNGEE. V dropped 4 bases and J dropped 0 bases, with 17 bases sitting between them. The CDR3 is made up of 18 amino acids. The CDR3 DNA sequence: TGTGCCAGCAGCTCCCCAGGAGCTGGGTTCTCTGGGGCCAACGTCCTGACTTTC. Its translation is CASSSPGAGFSGANVLTF.

The chain links TRBV5-4 to TRBJ2-1; no clear D gene. Germline V gene sequence: CDR1 SGHNT, CDR2 YYREEE (reference sequence). Trimming removed 0 bases from V and 8 bases from J, with 12 bases in between. There are 14 residues in the CDR3. CDR3: CASSLAVGSDEQFF. The CDR3 region has the DNA TGTGCCAGCAGCTTGGCCGTGGGAAGCGATGAGCAGTTCTTC.

The J gene is TRBJ2-7, the V gene TRBV7-2, with D perhaps matching TRBD2 (7 bases). The V end lost 1 base, the J end lost 3 bases, and 13 bases lay between the germline ends. The V gene's germline CDR1 is SGHTA and CDR2 FQGNSA. The CDR3 sequence is 15 residues long. Here the CDR3 reads CASSLEGGDYYEQYF. The CDR3 DNA is TGTGCCAGCAGCTTAGAAGGGGGGGACTACTACGAGCAGTACTTC. The variable domain in full, with the rest retrieved from reference TRBV7-2 and TRBJ2-7, is GAGVSQSPSNKVTEKGKDVELRCDPISGHTALYWYRQSLGQGLEFLIYFQGNSAPDKSGLPSDRFSAERTGGSVSTLTIQRTQQEDSAVYLCASSLEGGDYYEQYFGPGTRLTVT.

V gene TRBV2 combines with J gene TRBJ2-3; TRBD1 might be the D (6 bases). Trimming shortened V by 7 bases and J by 4 bases, and 9 bases separated the two germline ends. CDR1 is SNHLY, CDR2 FYNNEI, per germline. CDR3 length equals 12 residues. The CDR3 DNA follows: TGTGCCAGCACTACAGGGTCAGATACGCAGTATTTT. Amino acids: CASTTGSDTQYF.

The CDR3 region has the DNA TGTGCCACCCAAAACACCGGGACTAGCGGCCCTGAGGCTAGCACAGATACGCAGTATTTT. Protein product: CATQNTGTSGPEASTDTQYF. The chain combines TRBV15 with TRBJ2-3; 11 nucleotides align to TRBD2. This CDR3 spans 20 amino acids. CDR1 is LNHNV and CDR2 is YYDKDF in the germline V gene (reference sequence). The V and J ends lost 8 bases and 0 bases, in that order; junction bases with no gene match: 19.

The V gene is TRBV6-1, the J gene TRBJ1-1, with a weak D call TRBD1 (6 bases). CDR3 length: 15 residues. V was trimmed by 2 bases and J by 3 bases, leaving 13 bases between them. Germline CDR1 is MNHNS and CDR2 is SASEGT. In DNA form, the CDR3 reads TGTGCCAGCAGTGAAACTTCGGGGGCGGACACTGAAGCTTTCTTT. Protein: CASSETSGADTEAFF.

The gene calls are TRBV2 and TRBJ2-7; D remains unclear. CDR3 size: 13 residues. The germline CDR1 and CDR2 sequences are SNHLY and FYNNEI. The CDR3 coding sequence is TGTGCAGCTGTGGGTAAGGGTTCCTACGAGCAGTACTTC. Its translation is CAAVGKGSYEQYF.

The rearrangement uses TRBV6-5 and TRBJ2-7; unclear D gene. Germline V gene sequence: CDR1 MNHEY, CDR2 SVGAGI. The CDR3 has 13 residues. With 5 bases removed from V and 2 bases from J, the gap between germline ends came to 10 bases. In nucleotides, the CDR3 is TGTGCCAGCAGTACAGAGGAAACCTACGAGCAGTACTTC. Its translation: CASSTEETYEQYF.

The chain employs TRBV27 and TRBJ1-5; D perhaps matches TRBD1 (6 bases). Trimming took 2 bases from V and 5 from J, leaving 10 bases between them. From germline, CDR1 is MNHEY and CDR2 SMNVEV (reference sequence). This CDR3 has 14 residues. The DNA for the CDR3 is TGTGCCAGCAGTTTAACAGGGTATCATCAGCCCCAGCATTTT. This gives the protein CASSLTGYHQPQHF.

The chain employs TRBV6-5 and TRBJ2-3; 14 nucleotides agree with TRBD2. Germline CDR1 is MNHEY and CDR2 is SVGAGI. The CDR3 consists of 15 residues. V lost 6 bases, J lost 3 bases, and 2 bases stayed unmatched. The CDR3 DNA follows: TGTGCCAGCAGGACTAGCGGGGGGGGGACAGATACGCAGTATTTT. This sequence encodes CASRTSGGGTDTQYF.

The chain employs TRBV29-1 and TRBJ1-1; D gene ambiguous. The CDR3 is made up of 11 amino acids. V gave up 4 bases and J gave up 3 bases, with 6 bases separating them. Germline CDR1 SQVTM, CDR2 ANQGSEA. DNA for the CDR3: TGCAGCGTTGGCAGTTACACTGAAGCTTTCTTT. This sequence encodes CSVGSYTEAFF.

V is TRBV9 and J is TRBJ1-1; 11 bases are a match to TRBD1. The V gene end was trimmed by 0 bases and the J gene end by 0 bases; junction bases not matched to a gene: 4. The germline gives CDR1 SGDLS, CDR2 YYNGEE. This CDR3 contains 17 residues. Here the CDR3 DNA reads TGTGCCAGCAGCGTAGGGACAGGGGGCTACATGAACACTGAAGCTTTCTTT. Translating gives CASSVGTGGYMNTEAFF.

The chain links TRBV9 to TRBJ2-3; 8 bases are shared with TRBD1. Germline-derived CDR1 and CDR2 are SGDLS and YYNGEE. V shed 4 bases, J shed 5 bases, and the junction held 6 bases outside the gene matches. This CDR3 contains 14 residues. Written as DNA, the CDR3 is TGTGCCAGCAGCCAGGGGGCAAGAGGAGATACGCAGTATTTT. Residues: CASSQGARGDTQYF.

V and J are TRBV13 and TRBJ1-6, with a weak D call TRBD1 (5 bases). CDR1 is PRHDT, CDR2 FYEKMQ, per germline (reference sequence). This CDR3 has 15 amino acids. Trimming cost V 3 bases and J 10 bases, with 16 bases left between them. The CDR3 coding sequence is TGTGCCAGCAGCTTTACGGGGGTTCAGGACTCACCCCTCCACTTT. Amino acid sequence: CASSFTGVQDSPLHF.

This rearrangement joins TRBV7-9 to TRBJ2-7; 7 nucleotides align to TRBD1. Germline CDR1 SEHNR, CDR2 FQNEAQ (reference sequence). The trim removed 0 bases at V and 4 bases at J, leaving 6 bases unmatched. This CDR3 is 15 amino acids long. CDR3 region: CASSLATDRAYEQYF. The DNA of the CDR3 is TGTGCCAGCAGCTTAGCCACAGACAGGGCTTACGAGCAGTACTTC.

The V call is TRBV6-6, the J call TRBJ1-6; 7 nucleotides match TRBD1. The CDR3 extends over 14 amino acids. After removal of 6 bases from V and 4 bases from J, the junction contained 3 bases not matched to a gene. Germline CDR1 reads MNHNY; CDR2 reads SVGAGI (reference sequence). CDR3 in DNA: TGTGCCAGCAGCCCGGGACAGTATAATTCACCCCTCCACTTT. Translation: CASSPGQYNSPLHF.

This chain connects TRBV4-3 to TRBJ2-1; the D call may be TRBD1 or TRBD2 (5 bases each). The germline V gene has CDR1 LGHNA and CDR2 YSLEER. This CDR3 comprises 14 residues. The V gene lost 0 bases and the J gene lost 5 bases, with 8 bases spanning the gap. The CDR3 sequence: CASSQDSGHNEQFF. The CDR3 bases are TGCGCCAGCAGCCAAGATTCGGGGCACAATGAGCAGTTCTTC.

This clone was seen just once. The gene calls are TRBV7-6 and TRBJ2-3; unclear D gene. Trimming left V 1 base short and J 2 bases short, with 19 bases between. CDR1 and CDR2 (germline): SGHVS, FNYEAQ. The CDR3 length is 18 residues. The CDR3 loop is CASSLVKLSQISTDTQYF. CDR3 nucleotide sequence: TGTGCCAGCAGCTTAGTAAAGTTGAGCCAGATCTCCACAGATACGCAGTATTTT.

V and J are TRBV19 and TRBJ2-1, with TRBD2 identical over 11 bases. V dropped 10 bases and J dropped 1; count of bases not matched to a gene: 15. CDR1 is LNHDA, CDR2 SQIVND, per germline (reference sequence). CDR3 size: 18 residues. CDR3: CATKGTSGGQISYNEQFF. DNA for the CDR3: TGTGCCACCAAGGGTACTAGCGGGGGCCAAATATCCTACAATGAGCAGTTCTTC.

The V and J genes are TRBV6-5 and TRBJ1-4; possible D gene TRBD1, 5 bases. Trimming took off 2 bases at V and 0 bases at J, with 10 bases between the two ends. Germline V lookup: CDR1 MNHEY, CDR2 SVGAGI. The length of the CDR3 is 16 residues. For the CDR3, the DNA is TGTGCCAGCAGTTACAGCGACAGTACAACTAATGAAAAACTGTTTTTT. This encodes CASSYSDSTTNEKLFF.

The gene calls are TRBV7-9 and TRBJ1-2, with D unresolved. The germline V gene encodes CDR1 SEHNR and CDR2 FQNEAQ (reference sequence). V gave up 0 bases and J gave up 4 bases, with 9 bases separating them. This CDR3 is built from 14 residues. The CDR3 sequence is CASSLAPEVYGYTF. CDR3 nucleotide sequence: TGTGCCAGCAGCTTAGCCCCGGAAGTCTATGGCTACACCTTC.

The CDR3 is CASSLWGSTEAFF. CDR3 sequence (DNA): TGTGCCAGCAGCTTATGGGGGAGCACTGAAGCTTTCTTT. This chain connects TRBV5-5 to TRBJ1-1; perhaps TRBD1 as D (5 bases). V was clipped by 2 bases and J by 4 bases, with 9 bases between them. Germline V gene lookup returns CDR1 SGHKS and CDR2 YYEKEE (reference sequence). CDR3 size: 13 residues. Full variable domain (rest looked up from reference TRBV5-5 and TRBJ1-1): DAGVTQSPTHLIKTRGQQVTLRCSPISGHKSVSWYQQVLGQGPQFIFQYYEKEERGRGNFPDRFSARQFPNYSSELNVNALLLGDSALYLCASSLWGSTEAFFGQGTRLTVV.

In DNA, the CDR3 is TGTGCCAGCAGTGACGTATGGGGCAATCAGCCCCAGCATTTT. Protein sequence: CASSDVWGNQPQHF. The gene calls are TRBV6-1 and TRBJ1-5; D remains unclear. CDR1 is MNHNS, CDR2 SASEGT, per germline. This CDR3 contains 14 residues. V dropped 3 bases and J dropped 2 bases, with 8 bases sitting between them.

The CDR3 DNA reads as TGTGCCAGCAGCGACAGGGGTGGGAACACTGAAGCTTTCTTT. Amino acid sequence: CASSDRGGNTEAFF. The V and J genes are TRBV27 and TRBJ1-1; 8 bases align to TRBD1. The germline CDR1 and CDR2 sequences are MNHEY and SMNVEV (reference sequence). V trimming: 6 bases; J trimming: 1 base; junction bases outside the gene matches: 4. The CDR3 covers 14 residues.

This chain joins TRBV27 and TRBJ1-2; D unresolved. The V gene's germline CDR1 is MNHEY and CDR2 SMNVEV (reference sequence). Trimming cost V 1 base and J 8 bases, with 11 bases left between them. This CDR3 contains 13 residues. CDR3 sequence (DNA): TGTGCCAGCAGTTTATTGCGGGGTTGGGGCTACACCTTC. This gives the protein CASSLLRGWGYTF.

The gene calls are TRBV30 and TRBJ1-3; unclear D gene. This CDR3 is built from 12 residues. V was pared by 5 bases and J by 0 bases, with 5 bases between. Germline V CDR1 and CDR2: GTSNPN, SVGIG (reference sequence). CDR3 loop: CAWVSSGNTIYF. DNA of the CDR3: TGTGCCTGGGTTAGCTCTGGAAACACCATATATTTT. Complete variable domain (other parts from reference TRBV30 and TRBJ1-3): SQTIHQWPATLVQPVGSPLSLECTVEGTSNPNLYWYRQAAGRGLQLLFYSVGIGQISSEVPQNLSASRPQDRQFILSSKKLLLSDSGFYLCAWVSSGNTIYFGEGSWLTVV.